The clone carrying this TCR beta chain was counted only a few times. Antigen: not known. The sample belongs to a study of T cell repertoires in cytomegalovirus infection. Overall study context: Used in the study were CMV epitopes, some recently identified and HLA-C-restricted, others well-studied and HLA-B-restricted. Shared public TCR beta signatures pointed to both CMV infection and a matching HLA type.

MiXCR was run by TCRdb on the reads, yielding one entry per CDR3 protein. Counted here are over 45,000 distinct CDR3 sequences, roughly a fifth occurring once; the ten biggest clones make up approximately 53%. Study outcomes and limitations: CMV carriers with the relevant HLA were identified by cumulative public TCR beta family frequency. CMV-specific HLA-C-restricted TCR beta clonotypes dominated the ex vivo response.

The CDR3 extends over 14 amino acids. Germline CDR1 is MNHEY and CDR2 is SMNVEV (reference sequence). With 6 bases removed from V and 2 bases from J, the gap between germline ends came to 13 bases. The TCR sequence derives from a human donor in good health (CMV status not recorded). Some clones in this sample may be carry-over from other donors' samples. Source: CD8+ T cells from cultured PBMCs, taken from culture after CMV antigen stimulation. The rearrangement links TRBV27 to TRBJ1-2, with D perhaps TRBD1 (6 bases). The DNA of the CDR3 is TGTGCCAGCAGGGGGGCAGCACAGAACTATGGCTACACCTTC. As protein: CASRGAAQNYGYTF.